The 24 T cell receptor beta chains presented below share a single source sample, sequenced in a study of blood T cell repertoires in COVID-19. The protocol was immunoSEQ multiplex PCR, while the TCRdb copy is restricted to in-frame clones and leaves out a portion. Here the sample spans fewer than 250,000 clones, about 87% being singletons. The specimen sequenced was peripheral blood. The origin of the receptors is a man aged 65 to 79 with acute or convalescent COVID-19.

The chain combines TRBV18 with TRBJ2-1; the D gene is possibly TRBD2 (5 bases). Germline V CDR1 and CDR2: KGHSH, LQKENI. The V gene lost 3 bases and the J gene lost 7 bases, with 16 bases spanning the gap. The CDR3 has 15 residues. CDR3 in amino acids: CASSPAEGARNEQFF. The CDR3 bases are TGTGCCAGCTCACCCGCCGAGGGAGCTCGGAATGAGCAGTTCTTC.

This clone was observed a handful of times. The chain links TRBV19 to TRBJ1-3; tentative D call: TRBD1 (6 bases). CDR3 length equals 16 residues. The V end was cut by 5 bases, the J end by 2 bases, with 16 bases between. Germline CDR1 LNHDA, CDR2 SQIVND (reference sequence). CDR3 in amino acids: CASSSRGLAAGNTIYF. DNA for the CDR3: TGTGCCAGTAGTTCCAGGGGTTTGGCAGCTGGAAACACCATATATTTT.

V usage is TRBV7-9 and J usage is TRBJ1-1; 9 bases are shared with TRBD1. Germline CDR1 SEHNR, CDR2 FQNEAQ (reference sequence). The CDR3 contains 13 residues. Trimming took 4 bases from V and 10 from J; bases not matched to a gene: 7. CDR3: CASSSYRGLGAFF. DNA for the CDR3: TGTGCCAGCAGCTCCTACAGGGGGCTTGGAGCTTTCTTT.

The genes are TRBV2 and TRBJ1-5; D possibly corresponds to TRBD1 (5 bases). Germline V CDR1 and CDR2: SNHLY, FYNNEI. V was shortened by 6 bases and J by 0 bases, with 12 bases between the two germline ends. The CDR3 has 15 amino acids. The CDR3 reads CASRQTVPSNQPQHF. CDR3 nucleotides: TGTGCCAGCAGGCAGACAGTACCTAGCAATCAGCCCCAGCATTTT.

V gene TRBV24-1 combines with J gene TRBJ2-1; 8 positions match TRBD2. The CDR3 consists of 17 residues. The V and J ends lost 1 base and 7 bases, in that order; junction bases with no gene match: 11. CDR1 KGHDR and CDR2 SFDVKD come from the germline V gene. CDR3 in DNA: TGTGCCACCAGTGATTTCCGGGAGGGCCTCGAGGGTAATGAGCAGTTCTTC. Amino acids: CATSDFREGLEGNEQFF.

In its sample, this clone was seen once. The rearrangement uses TRBV19 and TRBJ2-7; 9 bases align to TRBD2. CDR1 and CDR2 from the germline V gene are LNHDA and SQIVND (reference sequence). Trimming at V came to 1 base and at J to 6 bases, leaving 1 base not matched to a gene. The CDR3 length is 13 residues. This CDR3 is CASSIGTSAEQYF. The CDR3 coding sequence is TGTGCCAGTAGTATAGGGACTAGCGCCGAGCAGTACTTC.

The chain recombines TRBV10-3 with TRBJ2-1; D is possibly TRBD2 (6 bases). Trimming shortened V by 8 bases and J by 7 bases, and 21 bases separated the two germline ends. The CDR3 sequence is 15 residues long. Germline CDR1 reads ENHRY; CDR2 reads SYGVKD. The CDR3 bases are TGTGCCATCCTACCCGGGACTTCTGGTGAAAATGAGCAGTTCTTC. Its protein is CAILPGTSGENEQFF.

This clone has only a few counts. The V call is TRBV7-6, the J call TRBJ2-2, with D possibly matching TRBD1 (5 bases). Trimming took off 5 bases at V and 6 bases at J, with 13 bases between the two ends. The CDR3 runs to 14 residues. Germline CDR1 and CDR2: SGHVS and FNYEAQ. The DNA of the CDR3 is TGTGCCAGCAGCAAGCAGGGTTTTGCCGGGGAGCTGTTTTTT. Amino acid sequence: CASSKQGFAGELFF.

V is TRBV7-2 and J is TRBJ2-1, with TRBD1 matching 7 bases. With V trimmed by 6 bases and J by 9 bases, 8 bases remained unmatched. Germline V CDR1 and CDR2: SGHTA, FQGNSA. The length of the CDR3 is 13 residues. CDR3 protein: CASRLDRVVEQFF. The CDR3 DNA is TGTGCCAGCAGACTCGACAGGGTGGTTGAGCAGTTCTTC. The full variable domain, with the rest looked up from reference TRBV7-2 and TRBJ2-1, is GAGVSQSPSNKVTEKGKDVELRCDPISGHTALYWYRQSLGQGLEFLIYFQGNSAPDKSGLPSDRFSAERTGGSVSTLTIQRTQQEDSAVYLCASRLDRVVEQFFGPGTRLTVL.

This rearrangement joins TRBV2 to TRBJ1-5; tentative D call: TRBD1 (5 bases). The germline V and J ends were trimmed by 3 bases and 2 bases, with 11 bases remaining between them. Germline V gene data show CDR1 as SNHLY and CDR2 as FYNNEI. The CDR3 is 15 residues long. The CDR3 nucleotides are TGTGCCAGCAGTGAGAACGGGGGTCGCAATCAGCCCCAGCATTTT. Amino acids: CASSENGGRNQPQHF.

A single count supports this clone. The chain joins TRBV20-1 to TRBJ1-1; TRBD1 matches at 7 bases. The ends lost 6 bases at V and 8 bases at J; junction bases unmatched: 3. Looked up from germline, CDR1 is DFQATT and CDR2 is SNEGSKA (reference sequence). The length of the CDR3 is 10 residues. This CDR3 is CSALQGEAFF. In DNA form, the CDR3 reads TGCAGTGCCTTACAGGGGGAAGCTTTCTTT.

This chain connects TRBV29-1 to TRBJ2-2, with 7 bases identical to TRBD1. Germline V CDR1 and CDR2: SQVTM, ANQGSEA. The CDR3 length is 15 residues. The ends lost 7 bases at V and 2 bases at J; junction bases unmatched: 10. The CDR3 protein is CSGRTGTGNTGELFF. Here the CDR3 DNA reads TGCAGCGGGCGGACAGGAACGGGAAACACCGGGGAGCTGTTTTTT.

A single count supports this clone. This rearrangement joins TRBV6-5 to TRBJ2-7; 13 nucleotides align to TRBD2. The CDR3 totals 14 residues. Germline trimming cut 7 bases from V and 3 bases from J; bases unmatched to any gene: 3. Germline V gene data show CDR1 as MNHEY and CDR2 as SVGAGI. The CDR3 reads CASTRTSGSYEQYF. The CDR3 nucleotides read TGTGCCAGCACCCGGACTAGCGGGAGCTACGAGCAGTACTTC.

The rearrangement joins TRBV28 to TRBJ2-1, with TRBD2 as a possible D gene (7 bases). The V end lost 2 bases, the J end lost 4 bases, and 15 bases lay between the germline ends. This CDR3 is 16 amino acids long. The germline V gene has CDR1 MDHEN and CDR2 SYDVKM. CDR3 protein: CASSLGGASGYNEQFF. The CDR3 bases are TGTGCCAGCAGTTTAGGGGGGGCTAGCGGTTACAATGAGCAGTTCTTC. Full variable domain (outside the CDR3, taken from reference TRBV28 and TRBJ2-1): DVKVTQSSRYLVKRTGEKVFLECVQDMDHENMFWYRQDPGLGLRLIYFSYDVKMKEKGDIPEGYSVSREKKERFSLILESASTNQTSMYLCASSLGGASGYNEQFFGPGTRLTVL.

The CDR3 bases are TGCAGTGCTAGTCGGGCAGGGCGGGAGACCCAGTACTTC. Encoded protein: CSASRAGRETQYF. The chain uses TRBV20-1 and TRBJ2-5, with D possibly being TRBD1 (5 bases). The CDR3 is made up of 13 amino acids. V dropped 3 bases and J dropped 5 bases, with 13 bases sitting between them. CDR1 is DFQATT and CDR2 is SNEGSKA in the germline V gene (reference sequence).

V is TRBV28 and J is TRBJ2-2, with D perhaps matching TRBD2 (5 bases). The CDR3 has 17 residues. CDR1 and CDR2 (germline): MDHEN, SYDVKM. The V gene lost 4 bases and the J gene lost 1 base, with 16 bases spanning the gap. CDR3 loop: CASSSPASHQNTGELFF. CDR3 coding DNA: TGTGCCAGCAGTTCCCCGGCTAGCCACCAGAACACCGGGGAGCTGTTTTTT.

The chain combines TRBV6-5 with TRBJ2-1, with 7 bases that match TRBD1. Germline V lookup: CDR1 MNHEY, CDR2 SVGAGI. The CDR3 length is 14 residues. The junction had 9 bases not matched to a gene; V was cut back by 6 bases and J by 7 bases. The CDR3 DNA follows: TGTGCCAGCAGCCGGAGACAGGGTGCGAATGAGCAGTTCTTC. Translating gives CASSRRQGANEQFF.

The chain is built from TRBV2 and TRBJ2-7; D is ambiguous. Between the trimmed V and J ends, which lost 6 bases and 2 bases, there was a span of 8 bases. The length of the CDR3 is 12 residues. In germline, CDR1 is SNHLY, CDR2 FYNNEI. The CDR3 loop is CASRGDTYEQYF. In DNA, the CDR3 is TGTGCCAGCAGAGGAGATACCTACGAGCAGTACTTC. Together with reference TRBV2 and TRBJ2-7, the CDR3 gives the full variable domain: EPEVTQTPSHQVTQMGQEVILRCVPISNHLYFYWYRQILGQKVEFLVSFYNNEISEKSEIFDDQFSVERPDGSNFTLKIRSTKLEDSAMYFCASRGDTYEQYFGPGTRLTVT.

The gene calls are TRBV3-1 (or the pseudogene TRBV3-2) and TRBJ1-6; possible D gene TRBD1, 6 bases. Trimming pared 5 bases from V and 6 bases from J, leaving 11 bases between. This CDR3 is 14 amino acids long. CDR1 and CDR2 (germline): LGHDT, YNNKEL (reference sequence). The CDR3, as DNA: TGTGCCAGCAGCACCAGGGGAGCTAATTCACCCCTCCACTTT. This translates into CASSTRGANSPLHF.

The gene calls are TRBV7-6 and TRBJ2-7; 7 bases are shared with TRBD1. The germline CDR1 and CDR2 sequences are SGHVS and FNYEAQ. The V segment lost 4 bases and the J segment 4 bases; nucleotides outside the gene matches: 7. The CDR3 is 14 amino acids. CDR3: CASSWGQGVYEQYF. The CDR3 DNA reads TGTGCCAGCAGCTGGGGGCAGGGGGTTTACGAGCAGTACTTC.

The J gene is TRBJ2-5, the V gene TRBV10-2; 13 bases match TRBD2. Germline V CDR1 and CDR2: WSHSY, SAAADI. V dropped 8 bases and J dropped 5; count of bases not matched to a gene: 5. CDR3 length equals 14 residues. CDR3 sequence: CASRTSGSGETQYF. The CDR3 bases are TGCGCCAGCCGGACTAGCGGGAGCGGTGAGACCCAGTACTTC.

V is TRBV10-1 and J is TRBJ1-6, with D possibly matching TRBD1 (6 bases). V lost 10 bases and J 10 bases, leaving 20 bases between the germline ends. CDR3 length: 14 residues. Germline loops: CDR1 WNHNN, CDR2 SYGVQD (reference sequence). The CDR3 coding sequence is TGCGCCAATCTGAAAACAGGGATAGGATCACCCCTCCACTTT. It encodes CANLKTGIGSPLHF.

CDR3 amino acids: CASSLMLGQRYEQYF. Written as DNA, the CDR3 is TGTGCCAGCAGCTTGATGTTGGGACAGCGCTACGAGCAGTACTTC. The chain is built from TRBV5-5 and TRBJ2-7; the match to TRBD1 covers 7 bases. The CDR3 covers 15 residues. CDR1 SGHKS and CDR2 YYEKEE come from the germline V gene (reference sequence). J was trimmed by 3 bases and V by 1 base; bases with no gene match: 7.

This sequence joins TRBV12-3 or TRBV12-4 and TRBJ2-1; D is unclear. CDR3 length equals 11 residues. V was clipped by 1 base and J by 10 bases, with 5 bases between them. This chain's CDR3 is CASSLDSEQFF. CDR3 nucleotide sequence: TGTGCCAGCAGTTTAGACAGCGAGCAGTTCTTC.